The 26 T cell receptor beta chains below all came from one sample that was sequenced in a study of beta chain features in type 1 diabetes. The investigators reverse transcribed all of the isolated RNA, so they sequenced expressed TCRB transcripts. Sequenced by immunoSEQ multiplex PCR; TCRdb stores in-frame clones only, minus some. The repertoire holds some 330,000 clones, with roughly an eighth as singletons. Study-level points and caveats: When Type 1 diabetes patients were examined, their TCRB CDR3s proved moderately but significantly shorter in all four CD4+ subsets.

For these TCRs, the target antigens are not known. Input material: naive CD4+ T cells from blood. The origin of the receptors is a woman younger than 30 with type 1 diabetes.

As concerns this clone: An end of the junction differs from the germline gene, which may be a read error. The genes are TRBV7-9 and TRBJ1-1, with D perhaps TRBD1 (6 bases). CDR1 is SEHNR and CDR2 is FQNEAQ in the germline V gene (reference sequence). The CDR3 is 11 residues long. CDR3 protein: CASSQQGVVVF. The CDR3 DNA reads TGTGCCAGCAGCCAACAGGGAGTCGTGGTCTTT.

This clone appeared a few times. The chain joins TRBV29-1 to TRBJ2-1, with 10 bases that match TRBD1. Trimming took 6 bases from V and 7 from J; bases not matched to a gene: 9. The CDR3 spans 14 residues. Germline V CDR1 and CDR2: SQVTM, ANQGSEA. The CDR3 loop is CSVAGTGVGNEQFF. The CDR3 DNA reads TGCAGCGTAGCCGGGACAGGGGTTGGGAATGAGCAGTTCTTC.

This rearrangement joins TRBV7-2 to TRBJ2-3, with 7 nucleotides matching TRBD1. Germline assignment: CDR1 SGHTA and CDR2 FQGNSA. V lost 6 bases to trimming and J lost 2 bases; unmatched junction nucleotides: 8. The CDR3 has 15 amino acids. In nucleotides, the CDR3 is TGTGCCAGCAGTTTCCGTACAGGGGTCACAGATACGCAGTATTTT. Residues: CASSFRTGVTDTQYF.

V is TRBV15 and J is TRBJ2-7; D is perhaps TRBD1 (5 bases). The germline gives CDR1 LNHNV, CDR2 YYDKDF (reference sequence). This CDR3 contains 14 residues. V dropped 0 bases and J dropped 2 bases, with 8 bases sitting between them. CDR3: CATSREVGPYEQYF. The CDR3 DNA follows: TGTGCCACCAGCAGAGAAGTGGGGCCCTACGAGCAGTACTTC.

The V gene is TRBV5-1, the J gene TRBJ1-1, with 7 bases aligning to TRBD1. V was clipped by 6 bases and J by 3 bases; unmatched bases: 11. The CDR3 spans 15 residues. Per the germline V gene, CDR1 is SGHRS and CDR2 is YFSETQ. CDR3 nucleotide sequence: TGCGCCAGCACCGAACTGGGACAGCCTTACACTGAAGCTTTCTTT. This codes for CASTELGQPYTEAFF.

This clone appeared a few times. The chain is built from TRBV7-2 and TRBJ2-7; 9 bases are shared with TRBD2. From germline, CDR1 is SGHTA and CDR2 FQGNSA. The J segment lost 0 bases and the V segment lost 2 bases, leaving 8 bases of the junction unmatched. The CDR3 covers 17 residues. The CDR3 nucleotides are TGTGCCAGCAGCTTATCTAGCGGGACAACAATCTCCTACGAGCAGTACTTC. Its protein product is CASSLSSGTTISYEQYF. Combining the CDR3 with reference TRBV7-2 and TRBJ2-7 gives the whole variable domain GAGVSQSPSNKVTEKGKDVELRCDPISGHTALYWYRQSLGQGLEFLIYFQGNSAPDKSGLPSDRFSAERTGGSVSTLTIQRTQQEDSAVYLCASSLSSGTTISYEQYFGPGTRLTVT.

This clone was seen once. V is TRBV5-6 and J is TRBJ1-1; D possibly corresponds to TRBD1 (6 bases). CDR1 and CDR2 (germline): SGHDT, YYEEEE. V lost 0 bases and J 4 bases, leaving 10 bases between the germline ends. The CDR3 has 14 residues. The CDR3 region is CASSLGTVGTEAFF. The CDR3 bases are TGTGCCAGCAGCTTGGGGACAGTAGGCACTGAAGCTTTCTTT.

A few counts support this clone. This chain uses TRBV7-3 with TRBJ2-7; 8 bases are shared with TRBD2. The CDR3 is made up of 14 amino acids. V dropped 4 bases and J dropped 3; count of bases not matched to a gene: 5. Germline CDR1 reads SGHTA; CDR2 reads FQGTGA. The chain's CDR3 is CASSSASGRYEQYF. The CDR3 DNA follows: TGTGCCAGCAGCTCGGCTAGCGGGCGCTACGAGCAGTACTTC.

This clone was counted a few times. In the same sample, other DNA sequences code for this CDR3. This chain connects TRBV6-5 to TRBJ1-2; 7 bases are a match to TRBD1. The CDR3 is 12 amino acids. The V and J ends lost 5 bases and 8 bases, in that order; junction bases with no gene match: 5. Germline V gives CDR1 MNHEY, CDR2 SVGAGI. For the CDR3, the DNA is TGTGCCAGCAGTCGACAGGGAGGCGGCTACACCTTC. Its translation: CASSRQGGGYTF.

This clone was recorded a few times. V gene TRBV4-3 combines with J gene TRBJ2-1, with no clear D. V lost 1 base and J 9 bases, leaving 10 bases between the germline ends. There are 13 residues in the CDR3. Germline V gene lookup returns CDR1 LGHNA and CDR2 YSLEER. The CDR3 is CASSQGVETEQFF. CDR3 nucleotides: TGCGCCAGCAGCCAAGGTGTGGAGACTGAGCAGTTCTTC.

The sample holds a few counts of this clone. The chain carries TRBV7-2 and TRBJ1-1; possible D gene TRBD1, 5 bases. The CDR3 covers 16 residues. With 7 bases removed from V and 6 bases from J, the gap between germline ends came to 24 bases. CDR1 and CDR2 from the germline V gene are SGHTA and FQGNSA. CDR3 sequence: CASIENLFGGSAEAFF. The CDR3 DNA is TGTGCCAGCATTGAAAATCTGTTCGGGGGGAGCGCTGAAGCTTTCTTT.

This clone has more than one count but fewer than ten. The chain links TRBV23-1 to TRBJ2-1; 8 bases map to TRBD1. TRBV23-1 is annotated as an ORF whose role is uncertain. The CDR3 extends over 13 amino acids. After removal of 3 bases from V and 8 bases from J, the junction contained 3 bases not matched to a gene. This chain's CDR3 is CASSHSGGDEQFF. CDR3 in DNA: TGCGCCAGCAGTCACTCAGGGGGCGATGAGCAGTTCTTC.

Only a few counts were recorded for this clone. The J gene is TRBJ1-2, the V gene TRBV25-1; D is unresolved. Germline CDR1 MGHDK, CDR2 SYGVNS. With 4 bases removed from V and 5 bases from J, the gap between germline ends came to 5 bases. This CDR3 comprises 11 residues. The CDR3, as DNA: TGTGCCAGCAGTGGGCGGTATGGCTACACCTTC. Translating gives CASSGRYGYTF.

This clone was observed a handful of times. The J gene is TRBJ1-2, the V gene TRBV7-9; TRBD1 matches 7 bases. Germline CDR1 reads SEHNR; CDR2 reads FQNEAQ (reference sequence). V lost 10 bases and J lost 6; bases outside the gene matches: 5. The CDR3 consists of 11 residues. In DNA, the CDR3 is TGTGCCACCAGAGACAGGGATGGCTACACCTTC. Translating gives CATRDRDGYTF.

The chain recombines TRBV5-4 with TRBJ2-3, with 10 bases lining up with TRBD2. The germline V gene encodes CDR1 SGHNT and CDR2 YYREEE (reference sequence). The CDR3 totals 16 residues. After removal of 4 bases from V and 1 base from J, the junction contained 6 bases not matched to a gene. CDR3 DNA sequence: TGTGCCAGCAGCAATAGCGGGAGGTCGCGCACAGATACGCAGTATTTT. It specifies CASSNSGRSRTDTQYF.

This clone was observed a handful of times. The chain combines TRBV5-1 with TRBJ2-5; 10 bases are shared with TRBD2. This CDR3 is built from 17 residues. CDR1 is SGHRS, CDR2 YFSETQ, per germline. V was clipped by 5 bases and J by 2 bases; unmatched bases: 12. CDR3 bases: TGCGCCAGCAGTCAAGCGGGAGGGCCTCCAGTACAAGAGACCCAGTACTTC. Amino acid sequence: CASSQAGGPPVQETQYF.

This clone was observed a handful of times. V gene TRBV4-2 combines with J gene TRBJ1-5; 11 bases agree with TRBD1. The trim removed 6 bases at V and 3 bases at J, leaving 4 bases unmatched. Looked up from germline, CDR1 is LGHNA and CDR2 is YNFKEQ. The CDR3 is 15 residues long. The CDR3 sequence: CASRPDRGHNQPQHF. The CDR3 coding sequence is TGTGCCAGCAGGCCGGACAGGGGGCACAATCAGCCCCAGCATTTT.

The chain links TRBV9 to TRBJ2-1; perhaps TRBD1 as D (5 bases). Deletions cut 2 bases from V and 2 bases from J, with 11 bases between. CDR3 length equals 15 residues. Germline-derived CDR1 and CDR2 are SGDLS and YYNGEE. The CDR3 reads CASSVLDSAYNEQFF. For the CDR3, the DNA is TGTGCCAGCAGCGTTCTCGACAGTGCCTACAATGAGCAGTTCTTC. Full variable domain (remainder filled in from reference TRBV9 and TRBJ2-1): DSGVTQTPKHLITATGQRVTLRCSPRSGDLSVYWYQQSLDQGLQFLIQYYNGEERAKGNILERFSAQQFPDLHSELNLSSLELGDSALYFCASSVLDSAYNEQFFGPGTRLTVL.

This sequence joins TRBV11-2 and TRBJ2-3; D gene uncertain. The CDR3 covers 12 residues. The V end was cut by 5 bases, the J end by 2 bases, with 5 bases between. CDR1 and CDR2 (germline): SGHAT, FQNNGV. CDR3 loop: CASSTYTDTQYF. Written as DNA, the CDR3 is TGTGCCAGCAGCACTTACACAGATACGCAGTATTTT.

The chain couples TRBV9 to TRBJ2-2; D might be TRBD2 (5 bases). CDR1 and CDR2 (germline): SGDLS, YYNGEE. This CDR3 contains 16 residues. Trimming removed 2 bases at V and 5 bases at J, with 16 bases between. CDR3 coding DNA: TGTGCCAGCAGCGTGGTCGGGGAAACCCCAACCGGGGAGCTGTTTTTT. It codes for CASSVVGETPTGELFF. Variable domain in full (rest from reference TRBV9 and TRBJ2-2): DSGVTQTPKHLITATGQRVTLRCSPRSGDLSVYWYQQSLDQGLQFLIQYYNGEERAKGNILERFSAQQFPDLHSELNLSSLELGDSALYFCASSVVGETPTGELFFGEGSRLTVL.

The chain uses TRBV30 and TRBJ2-7; D is perhaps TRBD1 (5 bases). The CDR3 totals 16 residues. V was trimmed by 2 bases and J by 0 bases, leaving 17 bases between them. CDR1 and CDR2 (germline): GTSNPN, SVGIG (reference sequence). CDR3 nucleotide sequence: TGTGCCTGGAGTCCGAGGCGACAGATCTACTCCTACGAGCAGTACTTC. This gives the protein CAWSPRRQIYSYEQYF.

The rearrangement links TRBV23-1 to TRBJ1-2, with D possibly TRBD1 on 6 matching bases. TRBV23-1 is recorded as an ORF, its role being uncertain. Trimming removed 4 bases at V and 5 bases at J, with 20 bases between. The CDR3 is 16 residues long. The CDR3 DNA sequence: TGCGCCAGCAGTCCACACGCTACAGGGCATGGATATGGCTACACCTTC. It translates to CASSPHATGHGYGYTF.

This clone was observed a few times. The chain recombines TRBV6-5 with TRBJ2-7; 12 bases match TRBD2. This CDR3 spans 14 amino acids. Germline loops: CDR1 MNHEY, CDR2 SVGAGI. V shed 6 bases, J shed 6 bases, and the junction held 6 bases outside the gene matches. Written as DNA, the CDR3 is TGTGCCAGCAGCAGACTAGCGGGAGAGCGCGAGCAGTACTTC. It translates to CASSRLAGEREQYF.

This sequence joins TRBV2 and TRBJ2-1; 8 bases map to TRBD1. CDR1 SNHLY and CDR2 FYNNEI come from the germline V gene. Trimming removed 2 bases from V and 0 bases from J; junction bases left unmatched: 3. The CDR3 covers 16 residues. The CDR3 bases are TGTGCCAGCAGTGAACAGGGGGCCCTCTCCTACAATGAGCAGTTCTTC. This gives the protein CASSEQGALSYNEQFF.

V usage is TRBV28 and J usage is TRBJ1-5, with 7 bases that match TRBD1. V was clipped by 5 bases and J by 5 bases; unmatched bases: 15. Germline loops: CDR1 MDHEN, CDR2 SYDVKM. The CDR3 runs to 17 residues. The CDR3 region is CASSPLMGQWGDQPQHF. The CDR3 DNA reads as TGTGCCAGCAGTCCTCTTATGGGACAGTGGGGGGATCAGCCCCAGCATTTT.

This clone was counted a few times. The rearrangement links TRBV28 to TRBJ2-7; the D gene is possibly TRBD2 (8 bases). The CDR3 extends over 16 amino acids. V lost 5 bases, J lost 7 bases, and 24 bases lay in between. Germline V gene data show CDR1 as MDHEN and CDR2 as SYDVKM. CDR3 sequence reads: CASSPPGGLVFEEQYF. The CDR3 DNA follows: TGTGCCAGCAGTCCTCCAGGGGGACTAGTCTTCGAAGAGCAGTACTTC.